A single sample is the source of the 32 T cell receptor beta chains below, sequenced in a study of T cell repertoires in cytomegalovirus infection. From the reads, TCRdb called clonotypes with MiXCR, one entry per CDR3 protein. The sample has approximately 260,000 distinct CDR3 sequences; roughly a fifth are singletons. The antigens for these receptors are not known. Sequenced here: cultured PBMCs, sampled from culture after CMV antigen stimulation. Receptor source: a human donor in good health (CMV status not recorded). Some clones in this sample may be carry-over from other donors' samples.

The chain uses TRBV6-5 and TRBJ2-7; D is possibly TRBD2 (6 bases). Germline values: CDR1 MNHEY, CDR2 SVGAGI. CDR3 length: 16 residues. Trimming took 0 bases from V and 2 from J, leaving 14 bases between them. The CDR3 loop is CASSYSFTSSPYEQYF. The CDR3 DNA is TGTGCCAGCAGTTACTCGTTTACTAGCTCTCCCTACGAGCAGTACTTC.

This chain connects TRBV12-3 or TRBV12-4 to TRBJ1-3, with TRBD1 identical over 8 bases. Unmatched junction bases numbered 7, after V lost 5 bases and J lost 4 bases. This CDR3 region has 15 residues. Here the CDR3 reads CASSEPTGGGNTIYF. The CDR3 region has the DNA TGTGCCAGCAGTGAACCTACAGGGGGGGGAAACACCATATATTTT.

DNA of the CDR3: TGTGCCAGCCTCCGGCAGCCCGCCTACGAGCAGTACGTC. Translated, it gives CASLRQPAYEQYV. The J gene is TRBJ2-7, the V gene TRBV2; D not certain. Germline V lookup: CDR1 SNHLY, CDR2 FYNNEI. The length of the CDR3 is 13 residues. The germline V and J ends were trimmed by 8 bases and 2 bases, with 13 bases remaining between them.

This clonotype appeared once. This chain connects TRBV7-4 to TRBJ2-5; the match to TRBD2 covers 9 bases. Germline CDR1 reads SGHVT; CDR2 reads SQSDAQ. Trimming removed 2 bases from V and 2 bases from J; junction bases left unmatched: 6. The CDR3 consists of 16 residues. This CDR3 reads CASSLLLAGIQETQYF. The CDR3 coding sequence is TGTGCCAGCAGCTTACTTCTAGCGGGGATTCAAGAGACCCAGTACTTC. Full variable domain (missing parts from reference TRBV7-4 and TRBJ2-5): GAGVSQSPRYKVAKRGRDVALRCDSISGHVTLYWYRQTLGQGSEVLTYSQSDAQRDKSGRPSGRFSAERPERSVSTLKIQRTEQGDSAVYLCASSLLLAGIQETQYFGPGTRLLVL.

The table lists this clonotype with many counts. V and J are TRBV7-2 and TRBJ2-7; 7 bases fit TRBD2. The CDR3 consists of 15 residues. Germline values: CDR1 SGHTA, CDR2 FQGNSA. The junction had 9 bases not matched to a gene; V was cut back by 3 bases and J by 4 bases. Written as DNA, the CDR3 is TGTGCCAGCAGCTTCTATAGCGGGCCGGCGTACGAGCAGTACTTC. It translates to CASSFYSGPAYEQYF.

The chain is built from TRBV6-2 or TRBV6-3 and TRBJ2-7, with a weak D call TRBD1 (6 bases). CDR1 is MNHEY, CDR2 SVGEGT, per germline. The V end was cut by 10 bases, the J end by 0 bases, with 13 bases between. CDR3 length equals 13 residues. The CDR3 spells CATAGGRSYEQYV. The CDR3 DNA reads TGTGCCACTGCTGGGGGCCGCTCCTACGAGCAGTACGTC.

The chain links TRBV20-1 to TRBJ2-5, with 8 bases aligning to TRBD2. The germline V gene has CDR1 DFQATT and CDR2 SNEGSKA (reference sequence). The CDR3 runs 16 residues. Trimming removed 3 bases from V and 4 bases from J; junction bases left unmatched: 13. The CDR3 DNA sequence: TGCAGTGCTAGGGAACGGACGGGGGGGAGGTCAGAGACCCAGTACTTC. This gives the protein CSARERTGGRSETQYF.

This clonotype was seen only a few times. The chain links TRBV6-2 or TRBV6-3 to TRBJ2-3, with TRBD2 as a possible D gene (6 bases). The CDR3 covers 17 residues. Trimming took off 2 bases at V and 2 bases at J, with 17 bases between the two ends. CDR1 MNHEY and CDR2 SVGEGT come from the germline V gene. The CDR3 loop reads CASSYLPSGRFTDTQYF. In DNA, the CDR3 is TGTGCCAGCAGTTACCTACCGAGCGGGCGATTCACAGATACGCAGTATTTT.

This clonotype was counted ten times or more. The CDR3 coding sequence is TGTGCCAGCATCCTGACTAGCGGGGAAACCTACGAGCAGTACGTC. Residues: CASILTSGETYEQYV. V is TRBV12-3 or TRBV12-4 and J is TRBJ2-7; 11 nucleotides match TRBD2. The CDR3 totals 15 residues. The V gene end was trimmed by 7 bases and the J gene end by 2 bases; junction bases not matched to a gene: 7.

A word on this clonotype: One junction end does not reproduce the germline sequence, and a read error may be involved. V gene TRBV30 combines with J gene TRBJ2-1; 7 bases match TRBD2. The germline V gene has CDR1 GTSNPN and CDR2 SVGIG (reference sequence). The CDR3 length is 12 residues. For the CDR3, the DNA is TGTGCCTGGAGGGGGGACTACAATGAGCAGTGCTTC. Translation gives CAWRGDYNEQCF.

This clonotype was counted ten times or more. This may arise from a read error, as a much more abundant clone is one base away. The V and J genes are TRBV11-2 and TRBJ1-1; a possible D gene is TRBD1 (6 bases). This CDR3 region has 13 residues. Germline values: CDR1 SGHAT, CDR2 FQNNGV. Deletions cut 5 bases from V and 1 base from J, with 8 bases between. CDR3 sequence reads: CASSAQGNTEAFF. The CDR3, as DNA: TGTGCCAGCAGCGCACAGGGGAACACTGAAGCTTTCTTT.

V usage is TRBV7-9 and J usage is TRBJ1-5, with TRBD1 matching over 11 bases. The CDR3 has 17 residues. With V trimmed by 4 bases and J by 5 bases, 10 bases remained unmatched. Per the germline V gene, CDR1 is SEHNR and CDR2 is FQNEAQ (reference sequence). The CDR3 sequence is CASSSSWGQGEDQPQHF. The CDR3 DNA sequence: TGTGCCAGCAGCTCCTCATGGGGACAGGGGGAGGATCAGCCCCAGCATTTT. Full variable domain (missing parts from reference TRBV7-9 and TRBJ1-5): DTGVSQNPRHKITKRGQNVTFRCDPISEHNRLYWYRQTLGQGPEFLTYFQNEAQLEKSRLLSDRFSAERPKGSFSTLEIQRTEQGDSAMYLCASSSSWGQGEDQPQHFGDGTRLSIL.

This clonotype was recorded at least ten times. The V and J genes are TRBV7-2 and TRBJ2-3, with 10 bases that match TRBD2. Germline-derived CDR1 and CDR2 are SGHTA and FQGNSA. V trimming: 5 bases; J trimming: 6 bases; junction bases outside the gene matches: 8. The length of the CDR3 is 15 residues. The CDR3 reads CASSPLAGATDTQYF. The CDR3 DNA reads as TGTGCCAGCAGCCCTCTAGCGGGAGCAACGGATACGCAGTATTTT. Looking up the rest from reference TRBV7-2 and TRBJ2-3 gives the full variable domain: GAGVSQSPSNKVTEKGKDVELRCDPISGHTALYWYRQSLGQGLEFLIYFQGNSAPDKSGLPSDRFSAERTGGSVSTLTIQRTQQEDSAVYLCASSPLAGATDTQYFGPGTRLTVL.

The chain joins TRBV29-1 to TRBJ2-1; D unresolved. The V end was cut by 2 bases, the J end by 8 bases, with 16 bases between. CDR1 SQVTM and CDR2 ANQGSEA come from the germline V gene. CDR3 length equals 14 residues. Written as DNA, the CDR3 is TGCAGCGTTGAATATGTACTCCGGTGGGATGAGCAGTTCTTC. This sequence encodes CSVEYVLRWDEQFF.

The genes are TRBV12-3 or TRBV12-4 and TRBJ2-1; 13 nucleotides line up with TRBD2. The CDR3 has 16 amino acids. The trim removed 5 bases at V and 5 bases at J, leaving 6 bases unmatched. CDR3 DNA: TGTGCCAGCAGTCCGACTAGCGGGGGGACACACAATGAGCAGTTCTTC. This sequence encodes CASSPTSGGTHNEQFF.

The CDR3 nucleotides are TGCGCCAGCAGCCAGGAGGGCTACTCAGATACGCAGTATTTT. It yields the protein CASSQEGYSDTQYF. The rearrangement joins TRBV5-1 to TRBJ2-3, with D possibly matching TRBD2 (6 bases). Trimming removed 4 bases from V and 4 bases from J, with 13 bases in between. The CDR3 sequence is 14 residues long. Germline V lookup: CDR1 SGHRS, CDR2 YFSETQ.

This clonotype was counted between two and nine times. The rearrangement links TRBV6-1 to TRBJ2-1; 8 bases line up with TRBD2. CDR1 MNHNS and CDR2 SASEGT come from the germline V gene. After removal of 5 bases from V and 7 bases from J, the junction contained 16 bases not matched to a gene. The CDR3 loop spans 17 amino acids. The CDR3 protein is CASSPFGGGGLGNEQFF. The CDR3 DNA is TGTGCCAGCAGTCCATTCGGGGGGGGAGGGCTTGGGAATGAGCAGTTCTTC.

This clonotype came up a few times. V gene TRBV7-6 combines with J gene TRBJ2-3, with D possibly TRBD2 on 6 matching bases. The length of the CDR3 is 16 residues. The germline V gene encodes CDR1 SGHVS and CDR2 FNYEAQ. V was clipped by 1 base and J by 6 bases, with 17 bases between them. The CDR3 reads CASSLDGTSSLDTQYF. CDR3 sequence (DNA): TGTGCCAGCAGCTTAGATGGGACTTCCTCTCTCGATACGCAGTATTTT.

The chain has TRBV9 and TRBJ2-2; possible D gene TRBD1, 7 bases. V dropped 4 bases and J dropped 7 bases, with 20 bases sitting between them. The germline CDR1 and CDR2 sequences are SGDLS and YYNGEE. The CDR3 contains 16 residues. CDR3: CASSWRAEGAGGELFF. The DNA for the CDR3 is TGTGCCAGCAGCTGGCGTGCGGAGGGGGCCGGCGGGGAGCTGTTTTTT.

This clonotype was picked up a small number of times. The chain joins TRBV4-1 to TRBJ1-2, with D perhaps TRBD1 (5 bases). Germline CDR1 reads MGHRA; CDR2 reads YSYEKL. Between the trimmed V and J ends, which lost 3 bases and 8 bases, there was a span of 10 bases. The CDR3 runs 12 residues. CDR3 amino acids: CASSHVTVGYTF. The CDR3 nucleotides read TGCGCCAGCAGCCACGTGACAGTCGGCTACACCTTC.

The J gene is TRBJ2-7, the V gene TRBV6-2 or TRBV6-3; perhaps TRBD2 as D (6 bases). Trimming stripped 9 bases from V and 3 bases from J, with 15 bases between. CDR3 length: 13 residues. Per the germline V gene, CDR1 is MNHEY and CDR2 is SVGEGT. CDR3 sequence: CASEGLTVYEQYF. CDR3 bases: TGTGCCAGTGAGGGACTCACGGTCTACGAGCAGTACTTC.

This clonotype was found many times. The V gene is TRBV7-2, the J gene TRBJ1-6; the D is unclear. The V gene's germline CDR1 is SGHTA and CDR2 FQGNSA. V was pared by 2 bases and J by 4 bases, with 9 bases between. The CDR3 totals 15 residues. The CDR3 is CASSLNRIYNSPLHF. The CDR3 DNA sequence: TGTGCCAGCAGCTTAAACAGAATATATAATTCACCCCTCCACTTT.

The sample holds many counts of this clonotype. This rearrangement joins TRBV6-2 or TRBV6-3 to TRBJ2-2, with 8 bases lining up with TRBD1. Germline lookup yields CDR1 MNHEY and CDR2 SVGEGT. CDR3 length: 17 residues. V was clipped by 2 bases and J by 6 bases; unmatched bases: 11. Here the CDR3 reads CASSYRRTGFIPGELFF. CDR3 sequence (DNA): TGTGCCAGCAGTTACCGACGGACAGGGTTTATCCCCGGGGAGCTGTTTTTT.

A few counts support this clonotype. The chain combines TRBV5-4 with TRBJ2-7; 14 bases agree with TRBD2. The germline V gene encodes CDR1 SGHNT and CDR2 YYREEE (reference sequence). With 4 bases clipped from V and 6 bases from J, the junction kept 6 bases outside the gene matches. The CDR3 spans 15 residues. This CDR3 reads CASSPGGLAGVEQYV. CDR3 DNA: TGTGCCAGCAGCCCGGGGGGACTAGCGGGAGTCGAGCAGTACGTC.

The genes are TRBV28 and TRBJ2-5, with D possibly matching TRBD1 (7 bases). V was pared by 3 bases and J by 4 bases, with 15 bases between. This CDR3 region has 15 residues. CDR1 MDHEN and CDR2 SYDVKM come from the germline V gene. CDR3 bases: TGTGCCAGCAGTTTTCAAGGAGGGGGCGCAGAGACCCAGTACTTC. Translated, it gives CASSFQGGGAETQYF.

This clonotype was detected ten times or more. The rearrangement joins TRBV7-8 to TRBJ1-3; tentatively, D is TRBD1 (5 bases). Germline CDR1 and CDR2: SGHVS and FQNEAQ. The CDR3 has 16 residues. Between the trimmed V and J ends, which lost 6 bases and 3 bases, there was a span of 18 bases. Here the CDR3 reads CASRQSGTAFGNTIYF. The CDR3 region has the DNA TGTGCCAGCAGACAGAGCGGGACCGCCTTTGGAAACACCATATATTTT. Based on the CDR3 plus reference TRBV7-8 and TRBJ1-3, the full variable domain is GAGVSQSPRYKVAKRGQDVALRCDPISGHVSLFWYQQALGQGPEFLTYFQNEAQLDKSGLPSDRFFAERPEGSVSTLKIQRTQQEDSAVYLCASRQSGTAFGNTIYFGEGSWLTVV.

In DNA, the CDR3 is TGTGCCAGCAGCTTAGTGGTTGGGGCAGGAGTCTCCTACGAGCAGTACTTC. This codes for CASSLVVGAGVSYEQYF. This chain joins TRBV7-9 and TRBJ2-7; the D gene is possibly TRBD1 (5 bases). This CDR3 region has 17 residues. Trimming removed 1 base at V and 0 bases at J, with 16 bases between. CDR1 and CDR2 from the germline V gene are SEHNR and FQNEAQ (reference sequence).

The sample holds one count of this clonotype. CDR3 amino acids: CSWDRQETQYF. Written as DNA, the CDR3 is TGCAGTTGGGACCGTCAAGAGACCCAGTACTTC. The chain combines TRBV20-1 with TRBJ2-5; D may be TRBD1 or TRBD2 (5 bases each). The CDR3 covers 11 residues. Germline V gene lookup returns CDR1 DFQATT and CDR2 SNEGSKA (reference sequence). The V end lost 8 bases, the J end lost 2 bases, and 9 bases lay between the germline ends.

This clonotype showed up just a few times. The V call is TRBV11-3, the J call TRBJ2-1, with D perhaps matching TRBD1 or TRBD2 (5 bases each). The CDR3 length is 14 residues. The germline gives CDR1 SGHNT, CDR2 YENEEA. V was clipped by 5 bases and J by 6 bases, with 14 bases between them. The CDR3 region is CASSGEGRLNEQFF. CDR3 nucleotide sequence: TGTGCCAGCAGCGGAGAGGGACGCCTCAATGAGCAGTTCTTC.

This clonotype turned up a few times. This chain links TRBV7-9 with TRBJ2-7; 8 bases map to TRBD2. The CDR3 has 16 amino acids. Per germline, CDR1 SEHNR and CDR2 FQNEAQ (reference sequence). V gave up 4 bases and J gave up 2 bases; unmatched junction bases: 10. CDR3 in amino acids: CASSYPISGNTYEQYF. The CDR3, as DNA: TGTGCCAGCAGCTACCCGATTAGCGGGAATACCTACGAGCAGTACTTC. Based on the CDR3 plus reference TRBV7-9 and TRBJ2-7, the full variable domain is DTGVSQNPRHKITKRGQNVTFRCDPISEHNRLYWYRQTLGQGPEFLTYFQNEAQLEKSRLLSDRFSAERPKGSFSTLEIQRTEQGDSAMYLCASSYPISGNTYEQYFGPGTRLTVT.

This clonotype was counted a few times. The rearrangement joins TRBV11-2 to TRBJ2-1; 13 positions agree with TRBD2. Looked up from germline, CDR1 is SGHAT and CDR2 is FQNNGV. CDR3 length: 16 residues. V gave up 1 base and J gave up 7 bases; unmatched junction bases: 4. CDR3 coding DNA: TGTGCCAGCAGCTTAGCCGGACTAGCGGGAGCAAATGAGCAGTTCTTC. Its protein is CASSLAGLAGANEQFF.

By sample fraction, this clonotype is medium-sized. The gene calls are TRBV11-2 and TRBJ2-1; D is ambiguous. Trimming removed 0 bases at V and 5 bases at J, with 8 bases between. CDR1 SGHAT and CDR2 FQNNGV come from the germline V gene. This CDR3 contains 14 residues. This chain's CDR3 is CASSLDHGHNEQFF. CDR3 nucleotide sequence: TGTGCCAGCAGCTTAGATCATGGGCACAATGAGCAGTTCTTC. Full variable domain (rest looked up from reference TRBV11-2 and TRBJ2-1): EAGVAQSPRYKIIEKRQSVAFWCNPISGHATLYWYQQILGQGPKLLIQFQNNGVVDDSQLPKDRFSAERLKGVDSTLKIQPAKLEDSAVYLCASSLDHGHNEQFFGPGTRLTVL.